Each of the 27 T cell receptor beta chains below was sequenced from the same sample in a study of cytotoxic CD8 clonotypes in ibrutinib-treated CLL. Generated by immunoSEQ multiplex PCR, the TCRdb table keeps only in-frame clones and is missing some. The repertoire holds approximately 120,000 clones, with roughly 84% as singletons. The sample was PBMCs, taken after 24 months of ibrutinib treatment. These receptors were obtained from a human donor with chronic lymphocytic leukemia.

CDR3: CASSQSGGPNYEQYF. As DNA, the CDR3 is TGTGCCAGCAGCCAGTCAGGGGGCCCCAACTACGAGCAGTACTTC. V is TRBV14 and J is TRBJ2-7; 8 nucleotides line up with TRBD1. The germline CDR1 and CDR2 sequences are SGHDN and FVKESK. Trimming removed 3 bases from V and 3 bases from J; junction bases left unmatched: 7. The CDR3 runs to 15 residues.

This clone was found once. The chain combines TRBV19 with TRBJ1-5, with unresolved D. Germline V gives CDR1 LNHDA, CDR2 SQIVND (reference sequence). The length of the CDR3 is 14 residues. V dropped 5 bases and J dropped 0 bases, with 8 bases sitting between them. In nucleotides, the CDR3 is TGTGCCAGTAGTCAGGCAAATAGCAATCAGCCCCAGCATTTT. Encoded protein: CASSQANSNQPQHF. The whole variable domain, remainder taken from reference TRBV19 and TRBJ1-5, is DGGITQSPKYLFRKEGQNVTLSCEQNLNHDAMYWYRQDPGQGLRLIYYSQIVNDFQKGDIAEGYSVSREKKESFPLTVTSAQKNPTAFYLCASSQANSNQPQHFGDGTRLSIL.

V gene TRBV7-2 combines with J gene TRBJ1-3; unclear D gene. This CDR3 has 14 amino acids. V gave up 1 base and J gave up 7 bases, with 11 bases separating them. Per the germline V gene, CDR1 is SGHTA and CDR2 is FQGNSA. CDR3 in amino acids: CASSLDGSVNTIYF. CDR3 nucleotides: TGTGCCAGCAGCTTAGATGGCAGCGTGAACACCATATATTTT. Looking up the rest from reference TRBV7-2 and TRBJ1-3 gives the full variable domain: GAGVSQSPSNKVTEKGKDVELRCDPISGHTALYWYRQSLGQGLEFLIYFQGNSAPDKSGLPSDRFSAERTGGSVSTLTIQRTQQEDSAVYLCASSLDGSVNTIYFGEGSWLTVV.

The rearrangement joins TRBV5-1 to TRBJ2-5; 13 positions agree with TRBD2. Germline CDR1 and CDR2: SGHRS and YFSETQ. With 4 bases clipped from V and 5 bases from J, the junction kept 11 bases outside the gene matches. CDR3 length equals 17 residues. CDR3 bases: TGCGCCAGCAGCATAGGGACTAGCGGGGCGATGGTGGAGACCCAGTACTTC. Translated, it gives CASSIGTSGAMVETQYF.

This clone was detected once. V gene TRBV18 combines with J gene TRBJ2-1; D is unclear. Trimming took 5 bases from V and 3 from J, leaving 14 bases between them. In germline, CDR1 is KGHSH, CDR2 LQKENI. The CDR3 is made up of 15 amino acids. The CDR3 protein is CASSSSPNIYNEQFF. CDR3 nucleotides: TGTGCCAGCTCATCGTCTCCGAATATCTACAATGAGCAGTTCTTC.

This clone was observed a few times. The V and J genes are TRBV5-1 and TRBJ1-1; 8 bases fit TRBD1. Germline-derived CDR1 and CDR2 are SGHRS and YFSETQ. The V segment lost 3 bases and the J segment 5 bases; nucleotides outside the gene matches: 6. There are 14 residues in the CDR3. CDR3 in DNA: TGCGCCAGCAGCTCCCAGGGGGCTGGGACTGAAGCTTTCTTT. It specifies CASSSQGAGTEAFF.

This chain joins TRBV9 and TRBJ2-1; D gene unclear. V lost 0 bases and J 9 bases, leaving 4 bases between the germline ends. CDR1 is SGDLS, CDR2 YYNGEE, per germline. The length of the CDR3 is 11 residues. CDR3 sequence (DNA): TGTGCCAGCAGCGTAGCGGGTGAGCAGTTCTTC. Encoded protein: CASSVAGEQFF.

V gene TRBV7-9 combines with J gene TRBJ2-3; TRBD1 agrees at 10 bases. The CDR3 is 15 amino acids. Germline-derived CDR1 and CDR2 are SEHNR and FQNEAQ (reference sequence). Losses at the gene ends were 5 bases for V and 4 bases for J; bases not matched to a gene: 6. DNA for the CDR3: TGTGCCAGCAGCAGCACCGGGACAGGGGCAGATACGCAGTATTTT. This translates into CASSSTGTGADTQYF.

The genes are TRBV19 and TRBJ2-6; perhaps TRBD2 as D (6 bases). V lost 7 bases, J lost 1 base, and 14 bases lay in between. CDR3 length equals 16 residues. The germline V gene has CDR1 LNHDA and CDR2 SQIVND (reference sequence). CDR3 in amino acids: CASTQGAGSGANVLTF. The CDR3 nucleotides read TGTGCCAGTACCCAAGGGGCGGGATCTGGGGCCAACGTCCTGACTTTC. Filled out from reference TRBV19 and TRBJ2-6, the complete variable domain reads DGGITQSPKYLFRKEGQNVTLSCEQNLNHDAMYWYRQDPGQGLRLIYYSQIVNDFQKGDIAEGYSVSREKKESFPLTVTSAQKNPTAFYLCASTQGAGSGANVLTFGAGSRLTVL.

This clone has a single count. V gene TRBV15 combines with J gene TRBJ1-4; D is uncertain. The CDR3 is 14 amino acids. Germline assignment: CDR1 LNHNV and CDR2 YYDKDF (reference sequence). The ends were cut back, 1 base at V and 4 bases at J, with 7 bases in the middle. This CDR3 reads CATSRGVFNEKLFF. As DNA, the CDR3 is TGTGCCACCAGCAGAGGGGTCTTTAATGAAAAACTGTTTTTT.

This clone appeared once. V gene TRBV7-9 combines with J gene TRBJ1-3; no clear D gene. With 5 bases removed from V and 4 bases from J, the gap between germline ends came to 9 bases. Germline V CDR1 and CDR2: SEHNR, FQNEAQ (reference sequence). The CDR3 runs to 13 residues. In DNA form, the CDR3 reads TGTGCCAGCAGCCCCTCGGTAGGAAACACCATATATTTT. Amino acids: CASSPSVGNTIYF.

This clone was found a few times. The chain joins TRBV5-1 to TRBJ2-5, with D tentatively TRBD2 (5 bases). CDR3 length equals 13 residues. Germline assignment: CDR1 SGHRS and CDR2 YFSETQ. The germline V and J ends were trimmed by 4 bases and 5 bases, with 12 bases remaining between them. In nucleotides, the CDR3 is TGCGCCAGCAGCGGGATTAGCGCGGAGACCCAGTACTTC. This sequence encodes CASSGISAETQYF.

The gene calls are TRBV4-3 and TRBJ2-1, with 7 bases lining up with TRBD2. The CDR3 extends over 16 amino acids. CDR1 and CDR2 from the germline V gene are LGHNA and YSLEER. The V segment lost 0 bases and the J segment 6 bases; nucleotides outside the gene matches: 8. CDR3 DNA: TGCGCCAGCAGCCAAGATTCGGGCGGGGGTGGCAATGAGCAGTTCTTC. Protein product: CASSQDSGGGGNEQFF.

This clone appeared a few times. The chain combines TRBV7-2 with TRBJ2-1, with D hard to call. Germline assignment: CDR1 SGHTA and CDR2 FQGNSA. This CDR3 has 15 residues. The ends were cut back, 4 bases at V and 0 bases at J, with 10 bases in the middle. CDR3 DNA: TGTGCCAGCAGCTCCGTCCGAAGCTCCTACAATGAGCAGTTCTTC. Its protein is CASSSVRSSYNEQFF.

The chain uses TRBV20-1 and TRBJ2-5; D ambiguous. This CDR3 spans 11 amino acids. V lost 6 bases and J lost 2, with 7 bases in between. In germline, CDR1 is DFQATT, CDR2 SNEGSKA (reference sequence). The DNA for the CDR3 is TGCAGTGCGGAAATACAAGAGACCCAGTACTTC. It yields the protein CSAEIQETQYF.

This clone was recorded once. The genes are TRBV4-3 and TRBJ2-5; D is uncertain. Germline-derived CDR1 and CDR2 are LGHNA and YSLEER. The germline V and J ends were trimmed by 1 base and 3 bases, with 6 bases remaining between them. This CDR3 has 13 amino acids. The CDR3 bases are TGCGCCAGCAGCCAAGGGCAGAAAGAGACCCAGTACTTC. Its translation: CASSQGQKETQYF.

The chain is built from TRBV19 and TRBJ2-4; tentatively, D is TRBD2 (5 bases). CDR3 length equals 13 residues. The V gene lost 3 bases and the J gene lost 8 bases, with 11 bases spanning the gap. The germline CDR1 and CDR2 sequences are LNHDA and SQIVND (reference sequence). CDR3 nucleotides: TGTGCCAGTAGTATCCGGGGAAGCGACATTCAGTACTTC. Translating gives CASSIRGSDIQYF. Full variable domain (remainder filled in from reference TRBV19 and TRBJ2-4): DGGITQSPKYLFRKEGQNVTLSCEQNLNHDAMYWYRQDPGQGLRLIYYSQIVNDFQKGDIAEGYSVSREKKESFPLTVTSAQKNPTAFYLCASSIRGSDIQYFGAGTRLSVL.

The CDR3 DNA follows: TGTGCCAGTAGTGCAAGTAGGGGGGCGAATGGTCAGCCCCAGCATTTT. The encoded protein is CASSASRGANGQPQHF. The chain has TRBV19 and TRBJ1-5, with D possibly matching TRBD1 (6 bases). The CDR3 is 16 residues long. Germline V CDR1 and CDR2: LNHDA, SQIVND (reference sequence). Trimming stripped 5 bases from V and 6 bases from J, with 20 bases between.

This clone was detected once. This chain links TRBV7-3 with TRBJ1-2; a weak D match, TRBD1 (5 bases). This CDR3 comprises 14 residues. Trimming pared 0 bases from V and 4 bases from J, leaving 9 bases between. Germline CDR1 reads SGHTA; CDR2 reads FQGTGA. The CDR3 DNA reads as TGTGCCAGCAGCTTAACAGCAGGGCCCTATGGCTACACCTTC. Translation: CASSLTAGPYGYTF.

This sequence joins TRBV19 and TRBJ2-3; no firm D call. V lost 6 bases, J lost 5 bases, and 9 bases lay in between. Per the germline V gene, CDR1 is LNHDA and CDR2 is SQIVND (reference sequence). CDR3 length: 12 amino acids. CDR3 residues: CASSPTKDTQYF. As DNA, the CDR3 is TGTGCCAGTAGCCCAACTAAAGATACGCAGTATTTT.

The V call is TRBV7-9, the J call TRBJ2-3; TRBD1 is a possible D gene (7 bases). CDR1 is SEHNR, CDR2 FQNEAQ, per germline (reference sequence). Trimming removed 4 bases from V and 2 bases from J, with 16 bases in between. The CDR3 contains 16 residues. This CDR3 is CASSSPRRGLTDTQYF. The CDR3 DNA is TGTGCCAGCAGCTCGCCCCGGAGGGGGCTCACAGATACGCAGTATTTT.

The chain uses TRBV18 and TRBJ2-2, with 9 bases fitting TRBD2. This CDR3 region has 17 residues. V shed 3 bases and J 3 bases; nucleotides not matched to a gene: 8. Germline lookup yields CDR1 KGHSH and CDR2 LQKENI. The CDR3, as DNA: TGTGCCAGCTCACCGAGGGCTAGCGGGGATCACACCGGGGAGCTGTTTTTT. Amino acids: CASSPRASGDHTGELFF.

The chain employs TRBV7-6 and TRBJ1-3; no definite D call. Trimming left V 6 bases short and J 0 bases short, with 18 bases between. The germline V gene encodes CDR1 SGHVS and CDR2 FNYEAQ. The CDR3 spans 17 residues. The CDR3 is CASSPGPGEISGNTIYF. The DNA for the CDR3 is TGTGCCAGCAGTCCCGGGCCCGGGGAAATCTCTGGAAACACCATATATTTT.

The rearrangement uses TRBV7-9 and TRBJ2-1; unclear D gene. V lost 5 bases, J lost 6 bases, and 8 bases lay in between. Per germline, CDR1 SEHNR and CDR2 FQNEAQ (reference sequence). There are 12 residues in the CDR3. CDR3 protein: CASSPLSNEQFF. In DNA, the CDR3 is TGTGCCAGCAGCCCACTCTCCAATGAGCAGTTCTTC.

The chain employs TRBV5-4 and TRBJ2-3, with TRBD2 matching 16 bases. The V gene's germline CDR1 is SGHNT and CDR2 YYREEE (reference sequence). CDR3 length: 16 amino acids. V dropped 2 bases and J dropped 4; count of bases not matched to a gene: 1. The CDR3 nucleotides read TGTGCCAGCAGCTTTGGGACTAGCGGGGGGGCAGATACGCAGTATTTT. It specifies CASSFGTSGGADTQYF. The entire variable domain, with the rest obtained from reference TRBV5-4 and TRBJ2-3, is as follows: ETGVTQSPTHLIKTRGQQVTLRCSSQSGHNTVSWYQQALGQGPQFIFQYYREEENGRGNFPPRFSGLQFPNYSSELNVNALELDDSALYLCASSFGTSGGADTQYFGPGTRLTVL.

The chain carries TRBV9 and TRBJ2-5; a weak D match, TRBD1 (6 bases). In germline, CDR1 is SGDLS, CDR2 YYNGEE. V was clipped by 1 base and J by 0 bases, with 7 bases between them. There are 14 residues in the CDR3. CDR3 in amino acids: CASSVQGNQETQYF. The CDR3 nucleotides are TGTGCCAGCAGCGTACAGGGGAACCAAGAGACCCAGTACTTC. The variable domain in full, with the rest retrieved from reference TRBV9 and TRBJ2-5, is DSGVTQTPKHLITATGQRVTLRCSPRSGDLSVYWYQQSLDQGLQFLIQYYNGEERAKGNILERFSAQQFPDLHSELNLSSLELGDSALYFCASSVQGNQETQYFGPGTRLLVL.

This clone was seen a handful of times. The sample carries other DNA sequences with the same CDR3. This rearrangement joins TRBV5-4 to TRBJ1-1; D not certain. The CDR3 loop spans 14 amino acids. The germline V and J ends were trimmed by 0 bases and 1 base, with 7 bases remaining between them. CDR1 and CDR2 from the germline V gene are SGHNT and YYREEE (reference sequence). The CDR3 DNA sequence: TGTGCCAGCAGCTTGGGACAAGCGAACACTGAAGCTTTCTTT. It is translated as CASSLGQANTEAFF.